Reported below is one TCR beta chain. Its specificity is unknown. The data are from a study of T cell repertoires in cytomegalovirus infection. Overall study context: In the study, CMV epitopes included recently identified HLA-C-restricted and well-studied HLA-B-restricted ones. Both a matching HLA type and CMV infection were indicated by public TCR beta signatures.

TCRdb recomputed calls from the reads with MiXCR, one row per CDR3 protein. The data show fewer than 900,000 distinct CDR3 sequences, 25% to 35% seen once. Overall study findings and caveats: In two of eight donors, the top clonotype was HLA-C-restricted CMV-specific. Summed frequency of public TCR beta families distinguished CMV carriers with the relevant HLA.

The receptor was derived from a human donor in good health (CMV status not recorded). Some clones in this sample may be carry-over from other donors' samples. Sequencing was performed on cultured CD8+ T cells from PBMCs, taken from culture after CMV antigen stimulation.

CDR3 nucleotide sequence: TGTGCCAGCAGCCAAGAGGGCAGGGGTTTTGAGACCCAGTACTTC. It translates to CASSQEGRGFETQYF. The chain joins TRBV4-2 to TRBJ2-5, with a weak D call TRBD1 (6 bases). V was pared by 0 bases and J by 5 bases, with 13 bases between. The CDR3 is 15 residues long. The germline CDR1 and CDR2 sequences are LGHNA and YNFKEQ.